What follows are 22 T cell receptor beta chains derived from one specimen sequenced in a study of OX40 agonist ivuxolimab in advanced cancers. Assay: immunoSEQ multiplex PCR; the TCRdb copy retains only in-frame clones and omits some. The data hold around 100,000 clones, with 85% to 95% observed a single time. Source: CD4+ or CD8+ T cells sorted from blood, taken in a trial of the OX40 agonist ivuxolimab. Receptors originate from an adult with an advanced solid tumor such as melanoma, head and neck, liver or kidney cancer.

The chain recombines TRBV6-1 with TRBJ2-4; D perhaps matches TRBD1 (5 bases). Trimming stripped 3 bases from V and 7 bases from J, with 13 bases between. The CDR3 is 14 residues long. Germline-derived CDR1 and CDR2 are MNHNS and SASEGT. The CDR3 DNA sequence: TGTGCCAGCAGTGAGAGTAGGGGAAGGAACATTCAGTACTTC. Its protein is CASSESRGRNIQYF.

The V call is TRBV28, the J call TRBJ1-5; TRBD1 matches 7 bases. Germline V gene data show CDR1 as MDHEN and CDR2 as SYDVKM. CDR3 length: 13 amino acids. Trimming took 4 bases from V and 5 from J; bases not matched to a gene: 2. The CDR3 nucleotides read TGTGCCAGCAGTTCGACAGGGCATCAGCCCCAGCATTTT. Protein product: CASSSTGHQPQHF.

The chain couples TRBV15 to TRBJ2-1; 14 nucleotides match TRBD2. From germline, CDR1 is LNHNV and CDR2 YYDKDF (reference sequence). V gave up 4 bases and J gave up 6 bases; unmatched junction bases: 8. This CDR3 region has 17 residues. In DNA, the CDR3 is TGTGCCACCAGCACGGGACTAGCGGGAGTATCACGCAATGAGCAGTTCTTC. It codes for CATSTGLAGVSRNEQFF.

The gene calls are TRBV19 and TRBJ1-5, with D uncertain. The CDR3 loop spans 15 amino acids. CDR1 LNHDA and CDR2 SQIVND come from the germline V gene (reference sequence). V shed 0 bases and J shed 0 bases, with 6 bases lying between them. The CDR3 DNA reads TGTGCCAGTAGTATAGAGGGTTATAGCAATCAGCCCCAGCATTTT. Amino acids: CASSIEGYSNQPQHF.

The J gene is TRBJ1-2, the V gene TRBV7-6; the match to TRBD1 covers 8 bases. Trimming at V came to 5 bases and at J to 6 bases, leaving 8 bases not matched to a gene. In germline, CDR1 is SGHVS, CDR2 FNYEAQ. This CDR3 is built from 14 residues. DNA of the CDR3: TGTGCCAGCAGCCCGCGGACAGGGATCAATGGCTACACCTTC. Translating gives CASSPRTGINGYTF.

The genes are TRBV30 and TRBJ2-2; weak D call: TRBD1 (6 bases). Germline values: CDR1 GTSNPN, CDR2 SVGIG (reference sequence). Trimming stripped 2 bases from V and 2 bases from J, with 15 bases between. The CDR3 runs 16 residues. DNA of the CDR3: TGTGCCTGGAGTCTTACCTTACAGGGTAACACCGGGGAGCTGTTTTTT. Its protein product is CAWSLTLQGNTGELFF.

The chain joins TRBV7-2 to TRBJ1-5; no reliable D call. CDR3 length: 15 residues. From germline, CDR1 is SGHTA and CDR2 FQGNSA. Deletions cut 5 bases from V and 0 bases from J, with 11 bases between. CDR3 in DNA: TGTGCCAGCAGCATGGGATTCTCTAGCAATCAGCCCCAGCATTTT. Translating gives CASSMGFSSNQPQHF. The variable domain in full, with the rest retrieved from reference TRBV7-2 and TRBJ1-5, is GAGVSQSPSNKVTEKGKDVELRCDPISGHTALYWYRQSLGQGLEFLIYFQGNSAPDKSGLPSDRFSAERTGGSVSTLTIQRTQQEDSAVYLCASSMGFSSNQPQHFGDGTRLSIL.

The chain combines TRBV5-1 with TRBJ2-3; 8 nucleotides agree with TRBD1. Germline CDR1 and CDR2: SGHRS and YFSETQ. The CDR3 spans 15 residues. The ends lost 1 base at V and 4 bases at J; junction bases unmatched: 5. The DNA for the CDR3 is TGCGCCAGCAGCTTGCAGGGGGCTATTGCAGATACGCAGTATTTT. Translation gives CASSLQGAIADTQYF.

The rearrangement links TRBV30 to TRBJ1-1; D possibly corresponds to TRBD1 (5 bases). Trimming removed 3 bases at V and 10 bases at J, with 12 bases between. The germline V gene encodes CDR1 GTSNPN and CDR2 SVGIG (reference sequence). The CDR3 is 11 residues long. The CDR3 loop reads CAWRLKGLAFF. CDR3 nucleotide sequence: TGTGCCTGGAGGTTGAAGGGGCTAGCTTTCTTT.

In DNA form, the CDR3 reads TGTGCCAGCAGCTTAGTTCGGGAGTCCAATGAGCAGTTCTTC. Its translation: CASSLVRESNEQFF. This chain links TRBV7-9 with TRBJ2-1, with TRBD2 as a possible D gene (6 bases). CDR3 length equals 14 residues. Looked up from germline, CDR1 is SEHNR and CDR2 is FQNEAQ (reference sequence). The V end lost 1 base, the J end lost 6 bases, and 10 bases lay between the germline ends.

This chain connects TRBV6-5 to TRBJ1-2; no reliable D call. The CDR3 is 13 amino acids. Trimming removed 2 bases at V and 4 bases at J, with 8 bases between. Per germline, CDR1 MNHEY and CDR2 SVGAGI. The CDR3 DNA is TGTGCCAGCAGTTACCTGGGAGTCTATGGCTACACCTTC. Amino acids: CASSYLGVYGYTF.

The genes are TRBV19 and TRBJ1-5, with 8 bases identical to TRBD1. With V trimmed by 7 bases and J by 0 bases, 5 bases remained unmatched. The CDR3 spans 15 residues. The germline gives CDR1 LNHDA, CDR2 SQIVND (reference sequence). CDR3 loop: CASNRGRYSNQPQHF. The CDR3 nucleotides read TGTGCCAGTAACAGGGGGAGGTATAGCAATCAGCCCCAGCATTTT.

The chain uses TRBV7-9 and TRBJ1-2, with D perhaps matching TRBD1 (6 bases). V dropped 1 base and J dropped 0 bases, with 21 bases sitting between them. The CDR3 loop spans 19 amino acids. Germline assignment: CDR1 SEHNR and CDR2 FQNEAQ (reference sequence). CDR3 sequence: CASSLERPGHERPNYGYTF. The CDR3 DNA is TGTGCCAGCAGCTTAGAACGACCGGGACACGAGCGCCCTAACTATGGCTACACCTTC.

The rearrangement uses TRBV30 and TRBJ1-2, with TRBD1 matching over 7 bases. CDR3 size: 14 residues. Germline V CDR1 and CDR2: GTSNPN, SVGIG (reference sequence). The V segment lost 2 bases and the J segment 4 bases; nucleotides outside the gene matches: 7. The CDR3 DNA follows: TGTGCCTGGAGTCCAGGGGGGAGTGGCTATGGCTACACCTTC. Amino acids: CAWSPGGSGYGYTF.

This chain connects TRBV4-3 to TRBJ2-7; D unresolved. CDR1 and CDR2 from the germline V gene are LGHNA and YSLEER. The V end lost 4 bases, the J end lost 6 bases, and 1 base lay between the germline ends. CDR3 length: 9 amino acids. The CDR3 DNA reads TGCGCCAGCAGCCTCGAGCAGTACGTC. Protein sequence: CASSLEQYV.

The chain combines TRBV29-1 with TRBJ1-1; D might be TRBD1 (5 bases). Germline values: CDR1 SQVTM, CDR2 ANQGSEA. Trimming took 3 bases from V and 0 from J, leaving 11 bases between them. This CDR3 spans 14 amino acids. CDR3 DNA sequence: TGCAGCGTTGACCACAGGTTACTGAACACTGAAGCTTTCTTT. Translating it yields CSVDHRLLNTEAFF.

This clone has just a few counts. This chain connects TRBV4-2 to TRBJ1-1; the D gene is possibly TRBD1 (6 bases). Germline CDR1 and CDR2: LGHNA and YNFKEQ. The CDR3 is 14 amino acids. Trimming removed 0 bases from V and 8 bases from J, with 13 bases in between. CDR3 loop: CASSQDMFTGEAFF. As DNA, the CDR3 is TGTGCCAGCAGCCAAGATATGTTCACAGGGGAAGCTTTCTTT.

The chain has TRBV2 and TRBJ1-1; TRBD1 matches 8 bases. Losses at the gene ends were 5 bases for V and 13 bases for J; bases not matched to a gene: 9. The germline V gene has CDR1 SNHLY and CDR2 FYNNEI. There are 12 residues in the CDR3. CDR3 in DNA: TGTGCCAGCAGTAGACGACAGGGGAGGGGTTTCTTT. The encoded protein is CASSRRQGRGFF.

The CDR3 region has the DNA TGTGCCAGCAGTGATTTTCAGCCCCAGCATTTT. Protein sequence: CASSDFQPQHF. The genes are TRBV6-5 and TRBJ1-5; D not certain. The CDR3 is 11 amino acids. Per the germline V gene, CDR1 is MNHEY and CDR2 is SVGAGI. The ends were cut back, 5 bases at V and 6 bases at J, with 5 bases in the middle.

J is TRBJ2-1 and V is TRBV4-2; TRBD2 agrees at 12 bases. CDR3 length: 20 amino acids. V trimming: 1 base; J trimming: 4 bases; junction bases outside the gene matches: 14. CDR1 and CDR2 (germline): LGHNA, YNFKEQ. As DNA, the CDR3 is TGTGCCAGCAGCCAAGCCGCCGGGCTAGCGGGAGGGCCAAGGTACAATGAGCAGTTCTTC. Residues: CASSQAAGLAGGPRYNEQFF.

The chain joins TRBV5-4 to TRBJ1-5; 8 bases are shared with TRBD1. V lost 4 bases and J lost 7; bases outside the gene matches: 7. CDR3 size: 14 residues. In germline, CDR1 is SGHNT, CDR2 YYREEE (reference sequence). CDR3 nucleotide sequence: TGTGCCAGCAGCGCTACAGGGGGTGGGCAGCCCCAGCATTTT. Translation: CASSATGGGQPQHF.

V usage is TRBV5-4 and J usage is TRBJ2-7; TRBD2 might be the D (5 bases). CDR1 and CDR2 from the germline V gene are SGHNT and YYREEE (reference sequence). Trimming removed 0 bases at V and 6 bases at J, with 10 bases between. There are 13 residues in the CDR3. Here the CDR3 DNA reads TGTGCCAGCAGCTTGGAGAGGGTCGGCGAGCAGTACTTC. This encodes CASSLERVGEQYF.